This TCR beta chain appears in the sequencing data of a study of cytomegalovirus exposure and HLA in healthy donors. Amplification used 60 Vbeta primers and 13 Jbeta primers. The table came from immunoSEQ multiplex PCR; TCRdb's copy has only in-frame clones and leaves some out. The table records roughly 100,000 clones, over 70% of them present only once. V lost 2 bases and J 2 bases, leaving 15 bases between the germline ends. Germline V CDR1 and CDR2: MNHEY, SMNVEV (reference sequence). CDR3 length: 16 residues. The chain employs TRBV27 and TRBJ1-1, with D possibly matching TRBD1 (6 bases). This sequence was found in a female donor in good health and CMV-seronegative. Sequencing was carried out using PBMCs. As DNA, the CDR3 is TGTGCCAGCAGTTTAGGGGGCAGTCACGCTAACACTGAAGCTTTCTTT. Protein: CASSLGGSHANTEAFF.